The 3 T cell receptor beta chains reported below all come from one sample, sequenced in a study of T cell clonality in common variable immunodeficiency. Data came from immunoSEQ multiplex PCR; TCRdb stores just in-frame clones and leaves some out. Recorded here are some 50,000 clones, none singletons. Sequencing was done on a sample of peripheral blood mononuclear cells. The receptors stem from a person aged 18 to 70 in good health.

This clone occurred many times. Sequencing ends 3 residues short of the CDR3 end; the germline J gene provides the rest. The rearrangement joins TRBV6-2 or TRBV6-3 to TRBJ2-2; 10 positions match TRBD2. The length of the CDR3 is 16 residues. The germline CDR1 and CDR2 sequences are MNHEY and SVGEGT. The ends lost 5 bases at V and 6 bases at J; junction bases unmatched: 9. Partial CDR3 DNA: TGTGCCAGCAGTACAAGCGGGAGGGCGGGAGCCGGGGAG. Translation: CASSTSGRAGAGE. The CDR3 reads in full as CASSTSGRAGAGELFF.

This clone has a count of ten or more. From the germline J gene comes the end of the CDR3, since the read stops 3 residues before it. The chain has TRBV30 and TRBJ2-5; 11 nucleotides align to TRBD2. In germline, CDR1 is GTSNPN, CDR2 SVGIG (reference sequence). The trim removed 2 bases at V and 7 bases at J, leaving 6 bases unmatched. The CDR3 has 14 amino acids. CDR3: CAWSTTSGKVTQYF. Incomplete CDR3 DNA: TGTGCCTGGAGTACGACTAGCGGGAAGGTGACC.

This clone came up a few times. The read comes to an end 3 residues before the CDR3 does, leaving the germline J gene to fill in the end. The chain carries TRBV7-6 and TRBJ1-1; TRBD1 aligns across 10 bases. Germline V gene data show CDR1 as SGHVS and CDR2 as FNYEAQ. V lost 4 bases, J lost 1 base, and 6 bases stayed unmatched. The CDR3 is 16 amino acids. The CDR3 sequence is CASSSRQGASNTEAFF. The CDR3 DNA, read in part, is TGTGCCAGCAGCTCTCGACAGGGGGCCTCGAACACTGAA.